The clone carrying this T cell receptor (beta chain) was detected a few times. This entry belongs to a study of blood T cell repertoires in COVID-19. Study at large: COVID-19 samples from acute and convalescent phases originated in the United States, Italy and Spain.

CDR3 size: 13 residues. V shed 6 bases, J shed 6 bases, and the junction held 4 bases outside the gene matches. Germline CDR1 KGHSH, CDR2 LQKENI. Original analysis: Counts of nucleated cells, estimated from reference gene primer amplification, were obtained. Measured with immunoSEQ multiplex PCR; TCRdb has only the in-frame clones, and not every one. The DNA was the basis for D and trimming; V, J and clone size are from that table. The table has around 170,000 clones, roughly 82% seen once; the top ten hold about 8.6%. Symptom resolution, clearance, or two negative PCRs marked donors in Cohort 3 as recovered.

Sequenced sample: PBMCs or T cells enriched from blood (not recorded which). The receptor was derived from a woman in her 30s who had recovered from COVID-19. The V gene is TRBV18, the J gene TRBJ1-4, with 7 positions matching TRBD1. DNA of the CDR3: TGTGCCAGCTCGCATACAGGGGATGAAAAACTGTTTTTT. It specifies CASSHTGDEKLFF.